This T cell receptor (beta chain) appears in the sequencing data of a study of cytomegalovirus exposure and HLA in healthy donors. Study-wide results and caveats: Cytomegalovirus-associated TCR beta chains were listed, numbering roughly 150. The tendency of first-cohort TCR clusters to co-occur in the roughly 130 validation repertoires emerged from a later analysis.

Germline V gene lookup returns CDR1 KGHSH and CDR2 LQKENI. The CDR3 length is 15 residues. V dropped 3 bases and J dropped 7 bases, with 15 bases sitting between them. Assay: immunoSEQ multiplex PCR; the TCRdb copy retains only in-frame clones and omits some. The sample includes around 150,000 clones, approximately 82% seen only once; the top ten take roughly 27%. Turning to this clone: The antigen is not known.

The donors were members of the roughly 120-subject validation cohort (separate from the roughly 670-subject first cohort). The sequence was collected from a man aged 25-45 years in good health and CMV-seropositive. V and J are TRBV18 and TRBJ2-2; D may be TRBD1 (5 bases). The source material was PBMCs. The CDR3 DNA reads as TGTGCCAGCTCACCGTTTGAGAAGGGGCACGGGGAGCTGTTTTTT. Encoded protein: CASSPFEKGHGELFF.